Listed below are T cell receptor beta chains from one sample, sequenced in a study of blood T cell repertoires in COVID-19. Sequenced by immunoSEQ multiplex PCR; TCRdb stores in-frame clones only, minus some. The repertoire consists of a few hundred thousand clones, with about nine tenths occurring once and the leading ten covering roughly 2.9%. Material for sequencing was PBMCs or T cells enriched from blood (not recorded which). Every receptor here comes from a woman aged 45 to 65 who had been exposed to COVID-19. Both conserved end residues are part of each CDR3. Each record gives: J gene, clone size, V gene, CDR3 protein. Clone size, where shown, is once, few, many, or a class for clones that have expanded.

J gene: TRBJ2-1; clone size: -; V gene: TRBV29-1; CDR3 protein: CSVVPSGAYNEQFF
J gene: TRBJ1-2; clone size: -; V gene: TRBV7-9; CDR3 protein: CASSLGTGTYGYTF
J gene: TRBJ1-1; clone size: -; V gene: TRBV6-2/TRBV6-3; CDR3 protein: CASRYRDRVNTEAFF
J gene: TRBJ1-1; clone size: once; V gene: TRBV6-5; CDR3 protein: CATHAPGRFDTEAFF
J gene: TRBJ1-3; clone size: once; V gene: TRBV9; CDR3 protein: CASSPGGLSGNTIYF
J gene: TRBJ2-3; clone size: -; V gene: TRBV2; CDR3 protein: CASTVSGGVTDTQYF
J gene: TRBJ2-1; clone size: few; V gene: TRBV18; CDR3 protein: CASSLGTNYNEQFF
J gene: TRBJ2-6; clone size: -; V gene: TRBV4-1; CDR3 protein: CASSQGTGLSGANVLTF
J gene: TRBJ1-1; clone size: -; V gene: TRBV7-9; CDR3 protein: CASLRGGNTEAFF
J gene: TRBJ2-1; clone size: -; V gene: TRBV27; CDR3 protein: CASSFNNDRVYNEQFF
J gene: TRBJ2-1; clone size: -; V gene: TRBV25-1; CDR3 protein: CASSEYERDEQFF
J gene: TRBJ1-3; clone size: -; V gene: TRBV25-1; CDR3 protein: CASSDGNTIYF
J gene: TRBJ1-1; clone size: -; V gene: TRBV19; CDR3 protein: CASSIGSLGQGAGDTEAFF
J gene: TRBJ2-7; clone size: -; V gene: TRBV19; CDR3 protein: CASSKRLASYEQYF
J gene: TRBJ1-1; clone size: -; V gene: TRBV5-6; CDR3 protein: CASSYGGGWYTEAFF
J gene: TRBJ1-2; clone size: -; V gene: TRBV2; CDR3 protein: CASSGLRGALTGYGYTF
J gene: TRBJ2-1; clone size: -; V gene: TRBV5-4; CDR3 protein: CASSFITGDEQFF
J gene: TRBJ1-3; clone size: -; V gene: TRBV19; CDR3 protein: CASSLDSSGNTIYF
J gene: TRBJ1-1; clone size: -; V gene: TRBV7-6; CDR3 protein: CASSAGEGQNTEAFF
J gene: TRBJ2-5; clone size: -; V gene: TRBV2; CDR3 protein: CASSEGQQETQYF
J gene: TRBJ2-3; clone size: -; V gene: TRBV7-2; CDR3 protein: CASSSASGGRDTQYF
J gene: TRBJ1-1; clone size: few; V gene: TRBV5-1; CDR3 protein: CASTLDRADTEAFF
J gene: TRBJ2-1; clone size: -; V gene: TRBV4-1; CDR3 protein: CASSQWTSFEQFF
J gene: TRBJ2-2; clone size: -; V gene: TRBV3-1/TRBV3-2; CDR3 protein: CASSPTPSGGAGELFF
J gene: TRBJ2-3; clone size: once; V gene: TRBV5-1; CDR3 protein: CASSSGGITDTQYF
J gene: TRBJ2-1; clone size: -; V gene: TRBV10-2; CDR3 protein: CASSRTSGGEMDEQFF
J gene: TRBJ1-5; clone size: few; V gene: TRBV24-1; CDR3 protein: CATSDARGSGQPQHF
J gene: TRBJ1-1; clone size: -; V gene: TRBV11-2; CDR3 protein: CASSRPPGQGITFF
J gene: TRBJ2-5; clone size: once; V gene: TRBV11-3; CDR3 protein: CASSLRASEQETQYF
J gene: TRBJ1-4; clone size: -; V gene: TRBV7-9; CDR3 protein: CASSLGTQGQMFF
J gene: TRBJ2-2; clone size: -; V gene: TRBV30; CDR3 protein: CASRWANTGELFF